This T cell receptor (beta chain) was captured by sequencing in a study of blood T cells in healthy people across ages. Regarding the study as a whole: Higher naive T cell percentage went strongly together with higher TCR beta diversity.

The individuals who served as donors were healthy Caucasians living in Russia, aged roughly 6 to 95. A minimum of 6 micrograms of total RNA was extracted per sample. In the case of this clonotype: Its antigen is unknown.

Primers used in a second PCR of roughly 7 to 12 cycles were a sample-barcoded 5' primer and a J-beta primer mix. Each cDNA molecule was tagged by a template-switch adaptor with 12 random nucleotides. In TCRdb, the 5' RACE reads were re-called with MiXCR into one record per CDR3 protein. Here the sample spans over 1.5 million distinct CDR3 sequences, 49% being singletons. The origin of this receptor is a woman aged 40 to 49 in good health. Source material: blood.

The CDR3 DNA sequence: TGCGCCAGCAGCCCGACCGGGGCTCCTTCCTACGAGCAGTACTTC. Protein sequence: CASSPTGAPSYEQYF. This chain joins TRBV5-1 and TRBJ2-7, with D perhaps given as TRBD1 or TRBD2 (5 bases each). Between the trimmed V and J ends, which lost 4 bases and 1 base, there was a span of 15 bases. In germline, CDR1 is SGHRS, CDR2 YFSETQ. The CDR3 runs 15 residues. The full variable domain, its missing parts supplied by reference TRBV5-1 and TRBJ2-7, is KAGVTQTPRYLIKTRGQQVTLSCSPISGHRSVSWYQQTPGQGLQFLFEYFSETQRNKGNFPGRFSGRQFSNSRSEMNVSTLELGDSALYLCASSPTGAPSYEQYFGPGTRLTVT.